This T cell receptor (beta chain) came from a study of a mutant IDH1 vaccine in newly diagnosed glioma. Turning to the study itself: The treated population exhibited a male proportion of roughly 60%, a female proportion of around 40%, and a mean age of around 40 years. Patients got radiotherapy, temozolomide, or both beforehand, and most got both.

Time point indicated: baseline, week 1 (first vaccination visit). The treatment was: pre-vaccination baseline after standard-of-care therapy. For this clone: What it binds is not known.

Overall study findings and caveats: Pseudoprogression seemed unrelated to changes in top peripheral T cell clonotypes.

The CDR3 is 14 amino acids. Germline V gene data show CDR1 as ENHRY and CDR2 as SYGVKD. Trimming shortened V by 0 bases and J by 5 bases, and 9 bases separated the two germline ends. The table came from immunoSEQ multiplex PCR; TCRdb's copy has only in-frame clones and leaves some out. The data hold tens of thousands of clones, with about 80% observed a single time. The sequence was obtained from a woman aged 50 to 60 with glioma. V usage is TRBV10-3 and J usage is TRBJ2-3; D call uncertain. Sequencing used PBMCs, obtained from a glioma patient treated with radiotherapy, temozolomide or both. This chain's CDR3 is CAISESLRVDTQYF. Here the CDR3 DNA reads TGTGCCATCAGTGAGTCACTACGAGTAGATACGCAGTATTTT.